Presented here are 24 T cell receptor beta chains from one specimen sequenced in a study of blood T cell repertoires in COVID-19. This table comes from immunoSEQ multiplex PCR, and its TCRdb copy is limited to in-frame clones, with some not included. The sample consists of fewer than 300,000 clones, approximately 90% of them appearing once. The sequencing sample was made of peripheral blood. Receptors were obtained from a woman in her 40s who had recovered from COVID-19.

This rearrangement joins TRBV12-5 to TRBJ2-3, with D perhaps TRBD1 (6 bases). Germline V gene sequence: CDR1 LGHNT, CDR2 FRNRAP. The CDR3 has 16 amino acids. Trimming took 0 bases from V and 2 from J, leaving 12 bases between them. CDR3 in amino acids: CASGLVGAGATDTQYF. In nucleotides, the CDR3 is TGTGCTAGTGGTTTGGTAGGGGCAGGGGCCACAGATACGCAGTATTTT.

The chain carries TRBV20-1 and TRBJ2-1; 7 nucleotides line up with TRBD2. The CDR3 is made up of 11 amino acids. With 6 bases clipped from V and 10 bases from J, the junction kept 6 bases outside the gene matches. CDR1 is DFQATT and CDR2 is SNEGSKA in the germline V gene (reference sequence). The CDR3, as DNA: TGCAGTGCAGGGAGGGTGGGAGAGCAGTTCTTC. This gives the protein CSAGRVGEQFF.

This chain links TRBV7-2 with TRBJ2-3, with 11 bases aligning to TRBD2. Per the germline V gene, CDR1 is SGHTA and CDR2 is FQGNSA. Unmatched junction bases numbered 4, after V lost 5 bases and J lost 0 bases. The CDR3 spans 16 residues. The CDR3 DNA is TGTGCCAGCAGCGCCAGACTAGCGGGAAGCACAGATACGCAGTATTTT. Its translation is CASSARLAGSTDTQYF.

This chain uses TRBV19 with TRBJ2-2; possible D gene TRBD2, 5 bases. Germline assignment: CDR1 LNHDA and CDR2 SQIVND (reference sequence). Trimming shortened V by 6 bases and J by 6 bases, and 11 bases separated the two germline ends. CDR3 length equals 13 residues. CDR3 sequence: CASRDPGAGELFF. CDR3 sequence (DNA): TGTGCCAGTAGGGACCCCGGGGCCGGGGAGCTGTTTTTT.

The chain joins TRBV27 to TRBJ2-7; the match to TRBD1 covers 7 bases. This CDR3 contains 15 residues. The trim removed 3 bases at V and 0 bases at J, leaving 5 bases unmatched. From germline, CDR1 is MNHEY and CDR2 SMNVEV (reference sequence). The CDR3 region is CASSFGTVLSYEQYF. The CDR3, as DNA: TGTGCCAGCAGTTTTGGGACAGTCCTCTCCTACGAGCAGTACTTC.

CDR3 coding DNA: TGTGCCAGCAGCTTAGGAGTAGGAGGGGGCTACACCTTC. It codes for CASSLGVGGGYTF. This chain joins TRBV7-2 and TRBJ1-2, with unresolved D. Germline CDR1 reads SGHTA; CDR2 reads FQGNSA. Trimming stripped 1 base from V and 8 bases from J, with 11 bases between. The CDR3 contains 13 residues.

This clone came up a few times. The chain links TRBV5-4 to TRBJ1-1; D is uncertain. The CDR3 covers 15 residues. Per the germline V gene, CDR1 is SGHNT and CDR2 is YYREEE (reference sequence). Trimming took off 9 bases at V and 4 bases at J, with 22 bases between the two ends. CDR3 residues: CATVPLTAPGTEAFF. As DNA, the CDR3 is TGTGCCACCGTACCCCTGACGGCGCCGGGCACTGAAGCTTTCTTT.

V and J are TRBV18 and TRBJ1-1; unclear D gene. With 2 bases removed from V and 8 bases from J, the gap between germline ends came to 9 bases. The CDR3 runs 12 residues. Germline V gene lookup returns CDR1 KGHSH and CDR2 LQKENI. The CDR3 sequence is CASSPEAPEAFF. In DNA, the CDR3 is TGTGCCAGCTCACCAGAAGCCCCGGAAGCTTTCTTT. The full variable domain, rest sourced from reference TRBV18 and TRBJ1-1, is NAGVMQNPRHLVRRRGQEARLRCSPMKGHSHVYWYRQLPEEGLKFMVYLQKENIIDESGMPKERFSAEFPKEGPSILRIQQVVRGDSAAYFCASSPEAPEAFFGQGTRLTVV.

The chain uses TRBV19 and TRBJ1-2; D is uncertain. V shed 4 bases and J shed 0 bases, with 9 bases lying between them. The CDR3 has 14 amino acids. From germline, CDR1 is LNHDA and CDR2 SQIVND (reference sequence). CDR3 residues: CASSRPPANYGYTF. The CDR3 DNA reads TGTGCCAGTAGTAGGCCACCAGCTAACTATGGCTACACCTTC.

V usage is TRBV7-2 and J usage is TRBJ2-4, with 7 bases fitting TRBD1. V gave up 5 bases and J gave up 8 bases; unmatched junction bases: 12. Germline CDR1 SGHTA, CDR2 FQGNSA. This CDR3 has 15 amino acids. The CDR3 nucleotides read TGTGCCAGCAGCCCCCTAGACAGGGTTGGTCACATTCAGTACTTC. Amino acids: CASSPLDRVGHIQYF. Drawing the rest from reference TRBV7-2 and TRBJ2-4, the complete variable domain is GAGVSQSPSNKVTEKGKDVELRCDPISGHTALYWYRQSLGQGLEFLIYFQGNSAPDKSGLPSDRFSAERTGGSVSTLTIQRTQQEDSAVYLCASSPLDRVGHIQYFGAGTRLSVL.

CDR3 protein: CASSPTNTGEAFF. For the CDR3, the DNA is TGTGCCAGCAGCCCCACCAACACGGGTGAAGCTTTCTTT. The chain carries TRBV3-1 (or the pseudogene TRBV3-2) and TRBJ1-1; D remains ambiguous. This CDR3 comprises 13 residues. Germline CDR1 and CDR2: LGHDT and YNNKEL (reference sequence). Trimming shortened V by 4 bases and J by 7 bases, and 13 bases separated the two germline ends.

Only one count was recorded for this clone. The V gene is TRBV3-1 (or the pseudogene TRBV3-2), the J gene TRBJ1-1, with a possible D match to TRBD1 (6 bases). The germline V and J ends were trimmed by 4 bases and 6 bases, with 12 bases remaining between them. Germline loops: CDR1 LGHDT, CDR2 YNNKEL (reference sequence). CDR3 length: 13 amino acids. The CDR3 reads CASSPGGGSEAFF. CDR3 nucleotide sequence: TGTGCCAGCAGCCCGGGAGGGGGATCTGAAGCTTTCTTT.

This clone has just one count. The V and J genes are TRBV19 and TRBJ2-1; D is perhaps TRBD2 (6 bases). The V gene's germline CDR1 is LNHDA and CDR2 SQIVND (reference sequence). CDR3 size: 15 residues. The germline V and J ends were trimmed by 4 bases and 8 bases, with 18 bases remaining between them. The CDR3 coding sequence is TGTGCCAGTAGTACTCTATCCGGGAGCGCCGATGAGCAGTTCTTC. This codes for CASSTLSGSADEQFF.

The rearrangement joins TRBV30 to TRBJ1-2; D not certain. This CDR3 is 11 amino acids long. The germline V and J ends were trimmed by 6 bases and 5 bases, with 10 bases remaining between them. Germline CDR1 is GTSNPN and CDR2 is SVGIG (reference sequence). DNA for the CDR3: TGTGCCTGTCTTACGGGTTATGGCTACACCTTC. Protein product: CACLTGYGYTF.

V and J are TRBV30 and TRBJ1-2; no firm D call. The germline gives CDR1 GTSNPN, CDR2 SVGIG (reference sequence). Trimming stripped 1 base from V and 8 bases from J, with 14 bases between. This CDR3 region has 13 residues. CDR3 region: CAWSAGNSRGYTF. The DNA of the CDR3 is TGTGCCTGGAGTGCAGGCAACAGCAGGGGCTACACCTTC.

The chain joins TRBV14 to TRBJ2-3; 7 nucleotides align to TRBD2. CDR1 and CDR2 (germline): SGHDN, FVKESK. CDR3 length: 14 amino acids. V dropped 3 bases and J dropped 4; count of bases not matched to a gene: 4. The CDR3 sequence is CASSQRLAPDTQYF. For the CDR3, the DNA is TGTGCCAGCAGCCAGAGACTAGCCCCAGATACGCAGTATTTT.

The rearrangement links TRBV7-9 to TRBJ2-2; D might be TRBD1 (6 bases). Germline V CDR1 and CDR2: SEHNR, FQNEAQ (reference sequence). The CDR3 runs to 18 residues. With 7 bases removed from V and 5 bases from J, the gap between germline ends came to 26 bases. CDR3 coding DNA: TGTGCCAGCATCTCCCCGCGAGGTGAACAGGGTCGGACCGGGGAGCTGTTTTTT. It is translated as CASISPRGEQGRTGELFF.

The genes are TRBV5-1 and TRBJ2-1; TRBD2 agrees at 11 bases. The CDR3 runs to 13 residues. With 5 bases clipped from V and 8 bases from J, the junction kept 3 bases outside the gene matches. Per the germline V gene, CDR1 is SGHRS and CDR2 is YFSETQ. The chain's CDR3 is CASRTSGTYEQFF. The CDR3 DNA reads TGCGCCAGCAGGACTAGCGGGACCTATGAGCAGTTCTTC.

The chain employs TRBV5-4 and TRBJ1-2; possibly TRBD1 for D (6 bases). Germline V gene data show CDR1 as SGHNT and CDR2 as YYREEE (reference sequence). This CDR3 has 13 amino acids. The V gene lost 0 bases and the J gene lost 4 bases, with 7 bases spanning the gap. This CDR3 is CASSLEGGYGYTF. DNA for the CDR3: TGTGCCAGCAGCTTGGAAGGGGGCTATGGCTACACCTTC.

The CDR3 is CASSQDDGGYTDTQYF. Here the CDR3 DNA reads TGCGCCAGCAGCCAAGATGACGGGGGATACACAGATACGCAGTATTTT. The chain has TRBV4-1 and TRBJ2-3; a possible D gene is TRBD2 (6 bases). Germline-derived CDR1 and CDR2 are MGHRA and YSYEKL. Trimming took 0 bases from V and 2 from J, leaving 12 bases between them. This CDR3 comprises 16 residues.

The V call is TRBV19, the J call TRBJ1-5; perhaps TRBD1 as D (6 bases). Trimming stripped 3 bases from V and 2 bases from J, with 14 bases between. The CDR3 loop spans 16 amino acids. Germline V gives CDR1 LNHDA, CDR2 SQIVND (reference sequence). CDR3 DNA sequence: TGTGCCAGTAGTATTGGGGGCCCCGGTGGCAATCAGCCCCAGCATTTT. Translation: CASSIGGPGGNQPQHF.

V and J are TRBV10-3 and TRBJ1-4, with a possible D match to TRBD1 (5 bases). CDR1 and CDR2 from the germline V gene are ENHRY and SYGVKD. The V end was cut by 4 bases, the J end by 7 bases, with 16 bases between. The CDR3 totals 15 residues. CDR3 loop: CAISGQGAPREKLFF. The CDR3 nucleotides are TGTGCCATCAGTGGCCAAGGGGCGCCCCGTGAAAAACTGTTTTTT.

Remarks on this clone: The junction departs from germline at one end; a sequencing error may be responsible. This chain uses TRBV7-7 with TRBJ1-4, with D possibly matching TRBD1 (5 bases). Per the germline V gene, CDR1 is SSHAT and CDR2 is FNYEAQ (reference sequence). The CDR3 has 15 amino acids. CDR3 DNA: TGTGCTAGCAGCTTAGAGGGCAGGGTCGGAGAAAAACTGTTTTTT. This gives the protein CASSLEGRVGEKLFF. Based on the CDR3 plus reference TRBV7-7 and TRBJ1-4, the full variable domain is GAGVSQSPRYKVTKRGQDVTLRCDPISSHATLYWYQQALGQGPEFLTYFNYEAQPDKSGLPSDRFSAERPEGSISTLTIQRTEQRDSAMYRCASSLEGRVGEKLFFGSGTQLSVL.

CDR3 amino acids: CASSPGSGELFF. The DNA of the CDR3 is TGTGCCAGCAGCCCCGGGTCCGGGGAGCTGTTTTTT. The V call is TRBV12-3 or TRBV12-4, the J call TRBJ2-2; D is ambiguous. CDR3 length equals 12 residues. V was trimmed by 6 bases and J by 6 bases, leaving 8 bases between them.